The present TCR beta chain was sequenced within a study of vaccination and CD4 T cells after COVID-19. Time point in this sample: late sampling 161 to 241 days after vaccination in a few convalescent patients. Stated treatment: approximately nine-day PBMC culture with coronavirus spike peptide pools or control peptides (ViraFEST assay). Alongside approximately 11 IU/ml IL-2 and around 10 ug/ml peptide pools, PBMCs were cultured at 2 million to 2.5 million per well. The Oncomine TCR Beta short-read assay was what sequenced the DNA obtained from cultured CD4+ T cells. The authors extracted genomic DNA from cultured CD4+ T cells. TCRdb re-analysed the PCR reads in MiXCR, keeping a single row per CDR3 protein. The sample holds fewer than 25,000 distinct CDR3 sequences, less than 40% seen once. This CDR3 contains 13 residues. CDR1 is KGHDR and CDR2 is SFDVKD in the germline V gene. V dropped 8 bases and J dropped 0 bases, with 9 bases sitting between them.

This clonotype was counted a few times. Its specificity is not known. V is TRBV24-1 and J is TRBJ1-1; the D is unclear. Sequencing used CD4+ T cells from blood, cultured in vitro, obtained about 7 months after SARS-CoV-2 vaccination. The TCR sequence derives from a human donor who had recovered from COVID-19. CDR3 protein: CATTNNVNTEAFF. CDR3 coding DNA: TGTGCCACCACCAACAACGTGAACACTGAAGCTTTCTTT.